The subject of this entry is one T cell receptor beta chain. This specimen belongs to a study of blood T cell repertoires in COVID-19. On the study more broadly: From the United States, Italy and Spain came samples of acute and convalescent COVID-19.

Here immunoSEQ multiplex PCR was the method, and the copy in TCRdb shows in-frame clones only, minus some. In the table there are around 270,000 clones, around 89% of which are singletons. Germline trimming cut 7 bases from V and 4 bases from J; bases unmatched to any gene: 12. CDR3 length: 15 amino acids. Germline CDR1 and CDR2: LGHDT and YNNKEL (reference sequence). The sequence came from a man aged 40-55 years with acute or convalescent COVID-19. Sequenced material: peripheral blood. The V call is TRBV3-1 (or the pseudogene TRBV3-2), the J call TRBJ1-2; 7 bases agree with TRBD1. The CDR3 region is CASTATRSGGYGYTF. The CDR3 DNA sequence: TGTGCCAGCACCGCTACCCGATCAGGGGGCTATGGCTACACCTTC.